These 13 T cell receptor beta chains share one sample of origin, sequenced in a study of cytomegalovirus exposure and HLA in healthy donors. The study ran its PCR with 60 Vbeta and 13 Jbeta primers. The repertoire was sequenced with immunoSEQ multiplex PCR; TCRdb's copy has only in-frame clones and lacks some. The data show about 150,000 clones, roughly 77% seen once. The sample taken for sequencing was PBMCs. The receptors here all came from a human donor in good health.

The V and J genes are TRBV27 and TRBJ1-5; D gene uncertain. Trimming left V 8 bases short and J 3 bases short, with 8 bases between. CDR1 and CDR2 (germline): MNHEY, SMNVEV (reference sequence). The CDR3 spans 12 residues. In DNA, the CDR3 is TGTGCCAGCGGGAGGGACAATCAGCCCCAGCATTTT. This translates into CASGRDNQPQHF.

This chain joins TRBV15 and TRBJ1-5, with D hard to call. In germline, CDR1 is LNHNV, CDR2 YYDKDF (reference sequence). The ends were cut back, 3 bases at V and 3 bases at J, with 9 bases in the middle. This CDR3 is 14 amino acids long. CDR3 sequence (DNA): TGTGCCACCAGCAGGACGGGATCCAATCAGCCCCAGCATTTT. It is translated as CATSRTGSNQPQHF.

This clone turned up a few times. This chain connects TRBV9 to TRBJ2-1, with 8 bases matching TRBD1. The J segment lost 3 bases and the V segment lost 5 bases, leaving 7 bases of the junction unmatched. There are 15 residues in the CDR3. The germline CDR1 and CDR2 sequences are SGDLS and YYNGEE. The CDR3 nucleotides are TGTGCCAGCAGTGTACAGGGGGTCGACTACAATGAGCAGTTCTTC. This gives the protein CASSVQGVDYNEQFF.

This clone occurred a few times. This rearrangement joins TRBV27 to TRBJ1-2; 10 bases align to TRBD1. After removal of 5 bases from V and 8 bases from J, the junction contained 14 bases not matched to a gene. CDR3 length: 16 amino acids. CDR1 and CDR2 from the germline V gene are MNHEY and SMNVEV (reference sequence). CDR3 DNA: TGTGCCAGCAGTCGCACCGGGACAGGGGCCCTCTACGGCTACACCTTC. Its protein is CASSRTGTGALYGYTF.

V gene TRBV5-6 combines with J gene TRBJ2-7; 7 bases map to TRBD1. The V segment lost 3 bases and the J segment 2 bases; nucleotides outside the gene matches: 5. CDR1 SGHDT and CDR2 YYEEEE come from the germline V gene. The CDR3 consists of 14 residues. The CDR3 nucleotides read TGTGCCAGCAGCTGGGGACAGCCAGCCTACGAGCAGTACTTC. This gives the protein CASSWGQPAYEQYF. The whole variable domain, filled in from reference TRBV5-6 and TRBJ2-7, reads DAGVTQSPTHLIKTRGQQVTLRCSPKSGHDTVSWYQQALGQGPQFIFQYYEEEERQRGNFPDRFSGHQFPNYSSELNVNALLLGDSALYLCASSWGQPAYEQYFGPGTRLTVT.

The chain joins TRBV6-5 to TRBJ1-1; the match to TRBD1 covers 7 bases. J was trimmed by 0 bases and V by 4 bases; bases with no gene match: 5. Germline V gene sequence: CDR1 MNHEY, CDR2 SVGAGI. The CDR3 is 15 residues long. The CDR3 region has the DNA TGTGCCAGCAGTTTTTCCGGGACAGTGAACACTGAAGCTTTCTTT. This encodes CASSFSGTVNTEAFF.

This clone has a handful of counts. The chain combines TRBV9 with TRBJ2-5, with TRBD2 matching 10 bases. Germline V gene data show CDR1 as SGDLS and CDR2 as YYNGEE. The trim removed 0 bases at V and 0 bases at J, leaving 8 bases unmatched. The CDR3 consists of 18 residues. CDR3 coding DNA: TGTGCCAGCAGCGTAGGGGCTAGCGGGAGAGGGGACCAAGAGACCCAGTACTTC. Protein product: CASSVGASGRGDQETQYF.

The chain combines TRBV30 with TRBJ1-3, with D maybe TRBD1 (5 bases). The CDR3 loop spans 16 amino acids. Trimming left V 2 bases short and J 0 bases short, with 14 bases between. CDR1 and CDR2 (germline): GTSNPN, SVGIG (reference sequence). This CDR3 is CAWSLGQLISGNTIYF. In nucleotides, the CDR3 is TGTGCCTGGAGTCTTGGACAACTAATCTCTGGAAACACCATATATTTT.

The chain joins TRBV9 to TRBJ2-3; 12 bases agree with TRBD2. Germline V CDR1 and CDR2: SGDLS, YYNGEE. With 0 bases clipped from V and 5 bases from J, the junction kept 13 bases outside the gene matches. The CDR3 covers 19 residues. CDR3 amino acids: CASSVGGLAGRAAGDTQYF. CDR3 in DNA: TGTGCCAGCAGCGTAGGAGGACTAGCGGGGAGGGCCGCCGGAGATACGCAGTATTTT. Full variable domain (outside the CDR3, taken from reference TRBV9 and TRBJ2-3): DSGVTQTPKHLITATGQRVTLRCSPRSGDLSVYWYQQSLDQGLQFLIQYYNGEERAKGNILERFSAQQFPDLHSELNLSSLELGDSALYFCASSVGGLAGRAAGDTQYFGPGTRLTVL.

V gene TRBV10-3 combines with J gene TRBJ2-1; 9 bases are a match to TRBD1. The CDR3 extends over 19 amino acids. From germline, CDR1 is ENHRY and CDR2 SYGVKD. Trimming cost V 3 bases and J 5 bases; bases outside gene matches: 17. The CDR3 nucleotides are TGTGCCATCAGTGAATACCACCCCGTAGGGACAGGGAATAACAATGAGCAGTTCTTC. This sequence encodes CAISEYHPVGTGNNNEQFF.

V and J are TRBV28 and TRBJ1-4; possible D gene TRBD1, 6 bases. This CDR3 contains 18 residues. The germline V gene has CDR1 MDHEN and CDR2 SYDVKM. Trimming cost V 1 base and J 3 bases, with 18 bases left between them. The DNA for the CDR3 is TGTGCCAGCAGTTTATCTTTTCGCGGGGGCGAGTCTAATGAAAAACTGTTTTTT. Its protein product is CASSLSFRGGESNEKLFF.

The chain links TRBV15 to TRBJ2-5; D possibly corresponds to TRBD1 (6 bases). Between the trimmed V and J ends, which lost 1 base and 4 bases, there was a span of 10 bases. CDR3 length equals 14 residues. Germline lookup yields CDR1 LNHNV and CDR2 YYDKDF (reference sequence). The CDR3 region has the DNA TGTGCCACCAGCAGAGGACAGGAGGTAGAGACCCAGTACTTC. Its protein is CATSRGQEVETQYF.

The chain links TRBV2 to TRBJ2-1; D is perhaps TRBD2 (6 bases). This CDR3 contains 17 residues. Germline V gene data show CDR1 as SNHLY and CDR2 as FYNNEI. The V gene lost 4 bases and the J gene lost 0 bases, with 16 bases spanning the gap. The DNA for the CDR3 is TGTGCCAGCAGTGGCTTCTTGGGGGGAGGCTCCTACAATGAGCAGTTCTTC. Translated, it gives CASSGFLGGGSYNEQFF.